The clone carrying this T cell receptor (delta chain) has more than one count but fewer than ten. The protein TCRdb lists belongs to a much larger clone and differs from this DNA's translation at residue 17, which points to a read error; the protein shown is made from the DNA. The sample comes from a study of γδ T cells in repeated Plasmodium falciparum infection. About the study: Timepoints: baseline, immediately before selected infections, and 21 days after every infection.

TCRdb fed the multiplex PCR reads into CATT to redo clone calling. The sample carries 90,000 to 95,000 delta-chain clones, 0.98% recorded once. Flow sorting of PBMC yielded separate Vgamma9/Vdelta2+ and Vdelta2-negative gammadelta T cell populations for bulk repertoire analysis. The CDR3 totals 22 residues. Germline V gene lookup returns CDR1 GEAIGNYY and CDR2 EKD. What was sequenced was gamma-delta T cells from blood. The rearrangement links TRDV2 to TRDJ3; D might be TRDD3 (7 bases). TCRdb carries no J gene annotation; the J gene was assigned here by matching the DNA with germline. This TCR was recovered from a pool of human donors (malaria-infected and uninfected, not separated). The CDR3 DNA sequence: TGTGCCTGTGATCGGATTCCTAAACTGGGGATAGACGGGTCCTGGGACGCCCGACAGATGTTTTTC. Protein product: CACDRIPKLGIDGSWDARQMFF.